The 25 T cell receptor beta chains in this list originate from one sample, sequenced in a study of breast tumors, draining lymph nodes, adjacent tissues (dated by TCRdb to the mid-2010s). Lymph node samples came from the axillary draining lymph nodes of breast cancer patients. Libraries were built with multiplex PCR. Sequencing relied on an Illumina HiSeq 2000. TCRdb cleaned the public reads at Q25 with fastp, built clones with MiXCR and kept in-frame beta chains. Each entry is one CDR3 protein sequence, shown with its most common DNA and genes. The sample contains 70,000 to 85,000 distinct CDR3 sequences, roughly a fifth of them found a single time. The top ten constitute approximately 2.5% of the sample. The sequenced sample was axillary lymph node tissue. The receptor set was obtained from a female donor with breast cancer. Some clones in this sample may be carry-over from other donors' samples.

This clonotype was recorded many times. V is TRBV7-6 and J is TRBJ2-5; 15 positions agree with TRBD2. Germline values: CDR1 SGHVS, CDR2 FNYEAQ. The trim removed 5 bases at V and 1 base at J, leaving 5 bases unmatched. The CDR3 runs to 17 residues. The CDR3 DNA follows: TGTGCCAGCAGCCCGGGGACTAGCGGGAGGTTCCAAGAGACCCAGTACTTC. It is translated as CASSPGTSGRFQETQYF. The whole variable domain, filled in from reference TRBV7-6 and TRBJ2-5, reads GAGVSQSPRYKVTKRGQDVALRCDPISGHVSLYWYRQALGQGPEFLTYFNYEAQQDKSGLPNDRFSAERPEGSISTLTIQRTEQRDSAMYRCASSPGTSGRFQETQYFGPGTRLLVL.

This clonotype was detected ten times or more. The V call is TRBV20-1, the J call TRBJ2-7; unclear D gene. The CDR3 extends over 12 amino acids. Germline V gives CDR1 DFQATT, CDR2 SNEGSKA (reference sequence). V was clipped by 1 base and J by 4 bases, with 8 bases between them. CDR3 coding DNA: TGCAGTGCTAGAGGTGGCAATTACGAGCAGTACTTC. Its translation is CSARGGNYEQYF.

This clonotype was recorded at least ten times. The chain carries TRBV12-3 or TRBV12-4 and TRBJ1-5, with TRBD1 as a possible D gene (5 bases). V was pared by 6 bases and J by 5 bases, with 26 bases between. CDR3 length: 18 amino acids. In DNA form, the CDR3 reads TGTGCCAGCAGCCTCCCTAGTTCGGGGCTCTCTGGCCATCAGCCCCAGCATTTT. Amino acids: CASSLPSSGLSGHQPQHF.

At least ten counts were recorded for this clonotype. V and J are TRBV29-1 and TRBJ2-7; 8 positions agree with TRBD1. CDR1 SQVTM and CDR2 ANQGSEA come from the germline V gene. V shed 4 bases and J 2 bases; nucleotides not matched to a gene: 7. CDR3 length equals 14 residues. The CDR3 spells CSVVIGQGAYEQYF. Here the CDR3 DNA reads TGCAGCGTTGTTATTGGACAGGGAGCCTACGAGCAGTACTTC.

The rearrangement joins TRBV4-1 to TRBJ2-3; 7 positions match TRBD2. The CDR3 is made up of 18 amino acids. CDR1 MGHRA and CDR2 YSYEKL come from the germline V gene. V was clipped by 7 bases and J by 0 bases; unmatched bases: 16. CDR3 bases: TGCGCCAGCAAGAGCCTGGGCAGCGGGACTGCTAGCACAGATACGCAGTATTTT. Its translation is CASKSLGSGTASTDTQYF.

This clonotype was recorded many times. V and J are TRBV9 and TRBJ2-1; tentatively, D is TRBD2 (6 bases). The germline gives CDR1 SGDLS, CDR2 YYNGEE. Trimming cost V 4 bases and J 3 bases, with 14 bases left between them. The CDR3 has 15 residues. The CDR3: CASSPSGAVYNEQFF. CDR3 nucleotide sequence: TGTGCCAGCAGCCCCTCGGGAGCGGTCTACAATGAGCAGTTCTTC.

The table lists this clonotype with many counts. The chain carries TRBV7-2 and TRBJ2-7; 7 nucleotides line up with TRBD2. After removal of 2 bases from V and 1 base from J, the junction contained 2 bases not matched to a gene. Germline V gene lookup returns CDR1 SGHTA and CDR2 FQGNSA. This CDR3 contains 14 residues. The CDR3 spells CASSLTGGSYEQYF. CDR3 nucleotides: TGTGCCAGCAGCTTAACGGGGGGATCCTACGAGCAGTACTTC.

As for this clonotype: The CDR3 does not close with the conserved phenylalanine or tryptophan, likely indicating a read error. V is TRBV5-1 and J is TRBJ2-7; D is undetermined. The CDR3 totals 12 residues. The germline gives CDR1 SGHRS, CDR2 YFSETQ. In DNA, the CDR3 is TGCGCCAGCAGTGTGGACGGTTACGGGCAGTACTCC. Its translation: CASSVDGYGQYS.

This clonotype was seen at least ten times. The chain links TRBV4-1 to TRBJ2-1; the D is unclear. Trimming left V 2 bases short and J 9 bases short, with 11 bases between. The CDR3 extends over 13 amino acids. Per the germline V gene, CDR1 is MGHRA and CDR2 is YSYEKL. In DNA form, the CDR3 reads TGCGCCAGCAGCCAAAAGATCCTGGCTGAGCAGTTCTTC. Its protein product is CASSQKILAEQFF.

The sample holds many counts of this clonotype. V usage is TRBV10-3 and J usage is TRBJ1-3, with D maybe TRBD1 (5 bases). The CDR3 extends over 13 amino acids. Germline V gives CDR1 ENHRY, CDR2 SYGVKD. The V and J ends lost 11 bases and 2 bases respectively, with 13 bases between them. The CDR3 loop is CAVLGEAGNTIYF. CDR3 bases: TGTGCCGTCTTGGGGGAAGCTGGAAACACCATATATTTT.

This clonotype has ten or more counts. This chain uses TRBV7-2 with TRBJ2-1, with D unclear. Trimming pared 2 bases from V and 5 bases from J, leaving 16 bases between. Per the germline V gene, CDR1 is SGHTA and CDR2 is FQGNSA. The CDR3 runs to 16 residues. DNA of the CDR3: TGTGCCAGCAGCTTAACGTGGAGAAGGACCAACAATGAGCAGTTCTTC. It is translated as CASSLTWRRTNNEQFF.

This clonotype has just a few counts. The chain combines TRBV5-4 with TRBJ2-1; 7 nucleotides agree with TRBD2. The CDR3 runs 14 residues. V was clipped by 1 base and J by 5 bases; unmatched bases: 3. Per germline, CDR1 SGHNT and CDR2 YYREEE (reference sequence). CDR3 in amino acids: CASSLTSANNEQFF. In DNA, the CDR3 is TGTGCCAGCAGCTTGACTAGCGCCAACAATGAGCAGTTCTTC.

This clonotype appeared many times. The rearrangement uses TRBV20-1 and TRBJ1-5, with 7 nucleotides matching TRBD1. Per germline, CDR1 DFQATT and CDR2 SNEGSKA (reference sequence). The CDR3 is 15 amino acids. Trimming cost V 3 bases and J 4 bases; bases outside gene matches: 9. The CDR3 here is CSARLGTVNNQPQHF. For the CDR3, the DNA is TGCAGTGCTAGGTTGGGGACAGTAAATAATCAGCCCCAGCATTTT.

On this clonotype itself: The conserved final phenylalanine or tryptophan is absent from the CDR3, which likely points to a read error. V is TRBV4-3 and J is TRBJ2-2, with 11 positions matching TRBD2. The germline gives CDR1 LGHNA, CDR2 YSLEER. The CDR3 runs 21 residues. Trimming took 1 base from V and 2 from J; bases not matched to a gene: 15. CDR3 DNA sequence: TGCGCCAGCAGCCAAGGTCTTTCCGGGACTAGCGGCCGATTAAACACCGGGGAGCTGTTTGTT. Residues: CASSQGLSGTSGRLNTGELFV.

This clonotype was observed many times. The V call is TRBV11-2, the J call TRBJ1-5; no clear D gene. The CDR3 runs 13 residues. Germline loops: CDR1 SGHAT, CDR2 FQNNGV. Deletions cut 2 bases from V and 6 bases from J, with 8 bases between. The CDR3 reads CASSLSSGQPQHF. DNA for the CDR3: TGTGCCAGCAGCTTAAGTTCGGGTCAGCCCCAGCATTTT.

Points on this clonotype: The junction shows a germline mismatch at one end, possibly a read error. This chain links TRBV6-2 or TRBV6-3 with TRBJ2-2, with D hard to call. The CDR3 covers 14 residues. Germline-derived CDR1 and CDR2 are MNHEY and SVGEGT. The DNA for the CDR3 is TGTACCAGCAGTTACACCAGTGGGTCTGGGGAGCTGTTTTTT. Residues: CTSSYTSGSGELFF.

This clonotype came up many times. The chain employs TRBV20-1 and TRBJ2-3, with D possibly TRBD2 on 6 matching bases. Germline CDR1 is DFQATT and CDR2 is SNEGSKA (reference sequence). This CDR3 spans 14 amino acids. V was cut by 5 bases and J by 0 bases, with 12 bases left in between. The chain's CDR3 is CSAWRGASTDTQYF. The CDR3 bases are TGCAGTGCTTGGCGCGGGGCTAGCACAGATACGCAGTATTTT.

The V gene is TRBV4-2, the J gene TRBJ1-3; D may be TRBD1 (5 bases). Trimming cost V 0 bases and J 3 bases, with 9 bases left between them. The CDR3 extends over 15 amino acids. The V gene's germline CDR1 is LGHNA and CDR2 YNFKEQ. The CDR3 nucleotides read TGTGCCAGCAGCCAAGATGGGGGGAGTGGAAACACCATATATTTT. This translates into CASSQDGGSGNTIYF.

As regards this clonotype: The germline gene is not matched at one end of the junction; a read error may be the cause. The chain couples TRBV24-1 to TRBJ2-7, with 7 bases lining up with TRBD1. The V gene's germline CDR1 is KGHDR and CDR2 SFDVKD. The CDR3 spans 16 residues. CDR3 region: CASSDPQGLFVGEQYF. The CDR3 coding sequence is TGTGCCTCCAGTGATCCACAGGGGCTCTTTGTGGGCGAGCAGTACTTC.

The chain carries TRBV18 and TRBJ2-2, with D unclear. The germline V gene has CDR1 KGHSH and CDR2 LQKENI. This CDR3 is built from 14 residues. V was cut by 11 bases and J by 0 bases, with 13 bases left in between. CDR3 region: CALQAESNTGELFF. In nucleotides, the CDR3 is TGTGCCCTCCAGGCCGAATCGAACACCGGGGAGCTGTTTTTT.

The table lists this clonotype with many counts. CDR3 DNA sequence: TGTGCCAGCAGCTTAGAGTCCGGTTGGGAGACCCAGTACTTC. This codes for CASSLESGWETQYF. This chain links TRBV7-9 with TRBJ2-5; no clear D. The CDR3 runs 14 residues. Germline CDR1 and CDR2: SEHNR and FQNEAQ (reference sequence). V was shortened by 1 base and J by 5 bases, with 11 bases between the two germline ends.

As concerns this clonotype: Since a much larger clone is just one base distant, this may be a read error. This chain connects TRBV5-1 to TRBJ2-3; D is uncertain. Per the germline V gene, CDR1 is SGHRS and CDR2 is YFSETQ. V lost 3 bases and J lost 2, with 10 bases in between. CDR3 size: 14 residues. The chain's CDR3 is CASSSVPSTDTQYF. CDR3 DNA: TGCGCCAGCAGCTCGGTTCCATCCACAGATACGCAGTATTTT.

The rearrangement links TRBV4-1 to TRBJ2-1, with 7 bases aligning to TRBD1. The CDR3 loop spans 13 amino acids. The germline gives CDR1 MGHRA, CDR2 YSYEKL. The V gene end was trimmed by 1 base and the J gene end by 10 bases; junction bases not matched to a gene: 4. The CDR3 bases are TGCGCCAGCAGCCAAGCGGACAGGCCGGAGCAGTTCTTC. It is translated as CASSQADRPEQFF.

This clonotype occurred many times. The chain couples TRBV4-3 to TRBJ1-2; D uncertain. CDR3 length equals 15 residues. The V end lost 0 bases, the J end lost 3 bases, and 11 bases lay between the germline ends. Germline lookup yields CDR1 LGHNA and CDR2 YSLEER. CDR3 in DNA: TGCGCCAGCAGCCAAGATTGGGGTGAGGACTATGGCTACACCTTC. Its protein product is CASSQDWGEDYGYTF.

There are many counts of this clonotype. The chain joins TRBV20-1 to TRBJ2-7, with 10 bases identical to TRBD1. The trim removed 1 base at V and 2 bases at J, leaving 14 bases unmatched. CDR1 and CDR2 from the germline V gene are DFQATT and SNEGSKA (reference sequence). The CDR3 is made up of 18 amino acids. CDR3 sequence reads: CSARALKGPGQGTYEQYF. The CDR3 DNA follows: TGCAGTGCTAGAGCTTTGAAAGGTCCGGGACAGGGGACCTACGAGCAGTACTTC.